Below, 17 T cell receptor beta chains from the same sample are listed, as sequenced in a study of T-cell reconstitution after alpha-beta-depleted transplantation in children. It was with unique molecular identifiers that the TCRbeta library was prepared. TCRdb independently ran MiXCR on the PCR reads; one entry per CDR3 protein. The table shows about 460,000 distinct CDR3 sequences, with around 13% occurring only once. This material consisted of PBMCs from the stem cell graft donor, taken from the stem cell graft. The receptors come from a human donor who donated a stem cell graft to a child with combined immunodeficiency.

The CDR3 reads CASSVATEFTGELFF. In DNA form, the CDR3 reads TGTGCCAGCAGCGTAGCGACAGAGTTCACCGGGGAGCTGTTTTTT. This chain links TRBV9 with TRBJ2-2, with D maybe TRBD1 (5 bases). The CDR3 runs to 15 residues. Trimming shortened V by 0 bases and J by 4 bases, and 10 bases separated the two germline ends. The germline CDR1 and CDR2 sequences are SGDLS and YYNGEE. The full variable domain, rest sourced from reference TRBV9 and TRBJ2-2, is DSGVTQTPKHLITATGQRVTLRCSPRSGDLSVYWYQQSLDQGLQFLIQYYNGEERAKGNILERFSAQQFPDLHSELNLSSLELGDSALYFCASSVATEFTGELFFGEGSRLTVL.

This rearrangement joins TRBV5-1 to TRBJ1-5; maybe TRBD1 (6 bases). Trimming stripped 1 base from V and 3 bases from J, with 11 bases between. CDR3 size: 15 residues. The germline V gene encodes CDR1 SGHRS and CDR2 YFSETQ. CDR3 sequence (DNA): TGCGCCAGCAGCTTGACCGGACAGCCCAATCAGCCCCAGCATTTT. Its translation is CASSLTGQPNQPQHF. Variable domain in full (rest from reference TRBV5-1 and TRBJ1-5): KAGVTQTPRYLIKTRGQQVTLSCSPISGHRSVSWYQQTPGQGLQFLFEYFSETQRNKGNFPGRFSGRQFSNSRSEMNVSTLELGDSALYLCASSLTGQPNQPQHFGDGTRLSIL.

This clonotype was recorded at least ten times. This chain links TRBV27 with TRBJ2-3, with D tentatively TRBD2 (6 bases). CDR1 and CDR2 from the germline V gene are MNHEY and SMNVEV (reference sequence). Trimming stripped 4 bases from V and 0 bases from J, with 14 bases between. The CDR3 runs to 16 residues. CDR3 loop: CASSSSGGTSTDTQYF. The CDR3 nucleotides read TGTGCCAGCAGTTCCTCCGGGGGAACTAGCACAGATACGCAGTATTTT.

This clonotype was recorded a few times. V is TRBV18 and J is TRBJ2-1, with D tentatively TRBD1 or TRBD2 (6 bases each). Deletions cut 0 bases from V and 16 bases from J, with 16 bases between. Germline V gives CDR1 KGHSH, CDR2 LQKENI. This CDR3 has 13 residues. Here the CDR3 DNA reads TGTGCCAGCTCACCACCGGGCCGGGGGCTCACCTTCTTC. It encodes CASSPPGRGLTFF. The variable domain in full, completed from reference TRBV18 and TRBJ2-1, reads NAGVMQNPRHLVRRRGQEARLRCSPMKGHSHVYWYRQLPEEGLKFMVYLQKENIIDESGMPKERFSAEFPKEGPSILRIQQVVRGDSAAYFCASSPPGRGLTFFGPGTRLTVL.

The chain couples TRBV4-3 to TRBJ1-2; 9 nucleotides agree with TRBD1. The V gene end was trimmed by 1 base and the J gene end by 3 bases; junction bases not matched to a gene: 6. Germline values: CDR1 LGHNA, CDR2 YSLEER. This CDR3 spans 16 amino acids. CDR3 in amino acids: CASSQGTGVNHYGYTF. CDR3 in DNA: TGCGCCAGCAGCCAAGGGACAGGGGTAAACCACTATGGCTACACCTTC.

This chain joins TRBV29-1 and TRBJ2-1, with 13 bases that match TRBD2. The CDR3 is 17 residues long. V trimming: 6 bases; J trimming: 1 base; junction bases outside the gene matches: 9. The germline CDR1 and CDR2 sequences are SQVTM and ANQGSEA. CDR3 amino acids: CSVPNRLAGGSYNEQFF. The CDR3 DNA reads TGCAGCGTCCCCAATCGACTAGCGGGGGGATCCTACAATGAGCAGTTCTTC.

The chain joins TRBV5-5 to TRBJ2-7; no clear D. Between the trimmed V and J ends, which lost 1 base and 2 bases, there was a span of 16 bases. The germline CDR1 and CDR2 sequences are SGHKS and YYEKEE (reference sequence). The CDR3 covers 16 residues. The CDR3 coding sequence is TGTGCCAGCAGCTTGATTTTGCGGACCCCCCCCTACGAGCAGTACTTC. This translates into CASSLILRTPPYEQYF. The full variable domain, with the rest looked up from reference TRBV5-5 and TRBJ2-7, is DAGVTQSPTHLIKTRGQQVTLRCSPISGHKSVSWYQQVLGQGPQFIFQYYEKEERGRGNFPDRFSARQFPNYSSELNVNALLLGDSALYLCASSLILRTPPYEQYFGPGTRLTVT.

This clonotype was seen just once. The chain recombines TRBV18 with TRBJ2-7; perhaps TRBD1 as D (5 bases). Looked up from germline, CDR1 is KGHSH and CDR2 is LQKENI. V was cut by 2 bases and J by 2 bases, with 16 bases left in between. The CDR3 loop spans 16 amino acids. The CDR3 DNA reads TGTGCCAGCTCACCAGTTTTCAGGGCCAGCACCTACGAGCAGTACTTC. Residues: CASSPVFRASTYEQYF.

This clonotype was found a few times. The V gene is TRBV5-6, the J gene TRBJ2-3; D uncertain. The length of the CDR3 is 14 residues. V shed 2 bases and J shed 6 bases, with 13 bases lying between them. CDR1 and CDR2 (germline): SGHDT, YYEEEE. The CDR3: CASSFQLLTDTQYF. CDR3 DNA: TGTGCCAGCAGCTTCCAGCTTTTAACGGATACGCAGTATTTT.

At least ten counts were recorded for this clonotype. It is unclear where the CDR3 begins or ends on the DNA, so no DNA is shown, and the CDR3 is as TCRdb lists it. The chain recombines TRBV12-3 or TRBV12-4 with TRBJ2-7; the table's D call, TRBD1, has no DNA check behind it. The length of the CDR3 is 15 amino acids, counting both ends. The chain's CDR3 is CASSSSGQGVGEQYF.

This clonotype was detected ten times or more. The chain has TRBV7-2 and TRBJ2-2; D is unresolved. The CDR3 is made up of 12 amino acids. V gave up 5 bases and J gave up 6 bases, with 7 bases separating them. Germline lookup yields CDR1 SGHTA and CDR2 FQGNSA. CDR3 nucleotides: TGTGCCAGCAGCCCTAACCCCGGGGAGCTGTTTTTT. Encoded protein: CASSPNPGELFF.

With regard to this clonotype: Because the CDR3 is missing its conserved closing phenylalanine or tryptophan, this is likely a read error. CDR3 nucleotides: TGTGCCACCAGTGGTATACAGGAAAACCAAGAGACCCAGTACATC. This gives the protein CATSGIQENQETQYI. The rearrangement links TRBV24-1 to TRBJ2-5; maybe TRBD1 (5 bases). V was shortened by 5 bases and J by 0 bases, with 12 bases between the two germline ends. Germline V gives CDR1 KGHDR, CDR2 SFDVKD. The CDR3 runs 15 residues.

This clonotype turned up a few times. The V and J genes are TRBV3-1 and TRBJ2-2; either TRBD1 or TRBD2 may fit D (5 bases each). The V end was cut by 7 bases, the J end by 7 bases, with 22 bases between. Germline lookup yields CDR1 LGHDT and CDR2 YNNKEL (reference sequence). CDR3 length: 16 residues. In nucleotides, the CDR3 is TGTGCCAGCATGCCGACAGCCACGGGGACGGACGGGGAGCTGTTTTTT. Its translation is CASMPTATGTDGELFF.

There are many counts of this clonotype. A much larger clone is a single base away; this may be a read error. The rearrangement links TRBV6-4 to TRBJ2-3; D gene ambiguous. The germline V gene encodes CDR1 MRHNA and CDR2 SNTAGT. The CDR3 runs to 13 residues. V was clipped by 4 bases and J by 0 bases, with 5 bases between them. In nucleotides, the CDR3 is TGTGCCAGCAGTGCCTCTAGCACAGATACGCAGTATTTT. Translated: CASSASSTDTQYF.

This clonotype was picked up many times. The CDR3 loop is CATATGENEQFF. As DNA, the CDR3 is TGTGCCACCGCGACAGGGGAGAATGAGCAGTTCTTC. The J gene is TRBJ2-1, the V gene TRBV10-3, with 8 bases lining up with TRBD1. Per the germline V gene, CDR1 is ENHRY and CDR2 is SYGVKD. The CDR3 spans 12 residues. Losses at the gene ends were 10 bases for V and 7 bases for J; bases not matched to a gene: 6.

The chain recombines TRBV12-3 or TRBV12-4 with TRBJ2-1; D gene ambiguous. The V gene lost 3 bases and the J gene lost 5 bases, with 11 bases spanning the gap. The CDR3 runs to 14 residues. The CDR3 reads CASSFPGRNNEQFF. CDR3 DNA: TGTGCCAGCAGTTTCCCAGGACGGAACAATGAGCAGTTCTTC.

The V and J genes are TRBV15 and TRBJ2-3; 11 bases are a match to TRBD1. Germline CDR1 reads LNHNV; CDR2 reads YYDKDF (reference sequence). Unmatched junction bases numbered 12, after V lost 8 bases and J lost 2 bases. The CDR3 is made up of 17 amino acids. The CDR3 bases are TGTGCCACCCTCTTAACGGGACAGGGGGTATTCACAGATACGCAGTATTTT. Translated: CATLLTGQGVFTDTQYF.